Below, 24 T cell receptor beta chains from the same sample are listed, as sequenced in a study of T cells in Graves' hyperthyroidism and ophthalmopathy. Amplification targeted TCR beta CDR3 regions from RNA transcripts. First-round RT-PCR of the TCR CDR3 relied on the HTBI primer set. TCRdb reprocessed the multiplex PCR reads via MiXCR and lists one record per CDR3 protein. This table has approximately 870,000 distinct CDR3 sequences, over 35% appearing once. The sequencing input was blood. The receptors shown here come from a man between 18 and 29 years old with Graves' hyperthyroidism.

The chain joins TRBV7-8 to TRBJ2-3; TRBD1 matches 7 bases. Germline assignment: CDR1 SGHVS and CDR2 FQNEAQ. The length of the CDR3 is 14 residues. J was trimmed by 6 bases and V by 4 bases; bases with no gene match: 7. DNA of the CDR3: TGTGCCAGCAGCTCCGGACAGGAGGCGGATACGCAGTATTTT. Amino acids: CASSSGQEADTQYF.

This clonotype was detected many times. This chain links TRBV2 with TRBJ2-5; D gene ambiguous. Germline CDR1 and CDR2: SNHLY and FYNNEI. CDR3 length: 13 amino acids. V dropped 7 bases and J dropped 5 bases, with 14 bases sitting between them. The CDR3 sequence is CASILQILETQYF. CDR3 DNA: TGTGCCAGCATTCTACAGATACTCGAGACCCAGTACTTC.

This clonotype has a handful of counts. The chain employs TRBV29-1 and TRBJ2-7, with 8 bases matching TRBD1. The length of the CDR3 is 11 residues. Trimming took 8 bases from V and 7 from J; bases not matched to a gene: 7. Germline V gives CDR1 SQVTM, CDR2 ANQGSEA. CDR3 sequence (DNA): TGCAGCTCGGACAGGGTGGGGGAGCAGTACTTC. Protein product: CSSDRVGEQYF.

This clonotype was observed a few times. The chain uses TRBV19 and TRBJ1-5; no firm D call. V dropped 2 bases and J dropped 6 bases, with 14 bases sitting between them. The CDR3 is 15 amino acids. The V gene's germline CDR1 is LNHDA and CDR2 SQIVND (reference sequence). The CDR3 sequence: CASSITQSLFQPQHF. The CDR3 region has the DNA TGTGCCAGTAGTATAACCCAAAGCTTATTTCAGCCCCAGCATTTT.

This clonotype was observed a handful of times. The rearrangement links TRBV6-1 to TRBJ1-1; 10 bases align to TRBD1. Germline CDR1 MNHNS, CDR2 SASEGT. CDR3 size: 13 residues. V lost 5 bases and J lost 8; bases outside the gene matches: 5. The CDR3 bases are TGTGCCAGCAGTCCCGGACAGGGGGGCGAAGCTTTCTTT. Protein product: CASSPGQGGEAFF.

This clonotype was counted ten times or more. As DNA, the CDR3 is TGTGCCACCAGCAGACCGGGACAGGGAGGGGAGACCCAGTACTTC. This gives the protein CATSRPGQGGETQYF. V is TRBV15 and J is TRBJ2-5, with 9 nucleotides matching TRBD1. CDR1 and CDR2 (germline): LNHNV, YYDKDF (reference sequence). The CDR3 loop spans 15 amino acids. V shed 2 bases and J 5 bases; nucleotides not matched to a gene: 6.

This clonotype was counted ten times or more. V gene TRBV7-9 combines with J gene TRBJ2-6, with D perhaps assigned TRBD1 or TRBD2 (5 bases each). The CDR3 is made up of 16 amino acids. Germline V gives CDR1 SEHNR, CDR2 FQNEAQ (reference sequence). Trimming removed 6 bases from V and 4 bases from J, with 16 bases in between. CDR3 amino acids: CASSPEPGPGANVLTF. The CDR3 nucleotides are TGTGCCAGCAGTCCGGAGCCGGGACCGGGGGCCAACGTCCTGACTTTC. Full variable domain (missing parts from reference TRBV7-9 and TRBJ2-6): DTGVSQNPRHKITKRGQNVTFRCDPISEHNRLYWYRQTLGQGPEFLTYFQNEAQLEKSRLLSDRFSAERPKGSFSTLEIQRTEQGDSAMYLCASSPEPGPGANVLTFGAGSRLTVL.

This clonotype came up a few times. V is TRBV19 and J is TRBJ2-7, with 8 bases identical to TRBD1. Germline V CDR1 and CDR2: LNHDA, SQIVND (reference sequence). The V gene end was trimmed by 5 bases and the J gene end by 2 bases; junction bases not matched to a gene: 5. This CDR3 spans 14 amino acids. The DNA for the CDR3 is TGTGCCAGTAGTCCGACAGGGGTACCCTACGAGCAGTACTTC. Amino acid sequence: CASSPTGVPYEQYF.

In regard to this clonotype: Its ends do not fully match the called genes, so a read error is possible. The chain uses TRBV11-1 and TRBJ2-5; 8 bases are a match to TRBD2. Per germline, CDR1 SGHAT and CDR2 FQDESV (reference sequence). The CDR3 consists of 14 residues. Written as DNA, the CDR3 is TGTGCCAGCAAGAACTTAGCGGGACCTCCGAAACACCACTTC. Translating it yields CASKNLAGPPKHHF.

This clonotype was recorded at least ten times. The rearrangement links TRBV15 to TRBJ1-1, with D maybe TRBD1 (5 bases). Trimming removed 3 bases at V and 1 base at J, with 9 bases between. Germline CDR1 and CDR2: LNHNV and YYDKDF (reference sequence). This CDR3 is built from 14 residues. CDR3 nucleotides: TGTGCCACCAGCAGGTCTGGACAGAACACTGAAGCTTTCTTT. Protein product: CATSRSGQNTEAFF.

CDR3 in DNA: TGCAGTGCTAGCGAAAAGAGGACCCAGTACTTC. Translated: CSASEKRTQYF. The chain combines TRBV20-1 with TRBJ2-5, with unresolved D. This CDR3 has 11 residues. CDR1 and CDR2 (germline): DFQATT, SNEGSKA (reference sequence). Trimming cost V 3 bases and J 7 bases, with 9 bases left between them.

This clonotype has just a few counts. CDR3 loop: CSARDPTGGFGYTF. The CDR3 DNA reads TGCAGTGCTAGAGACCCGACAGGGGGCTTTGGCTACACCTTC. V usage is TRBV20-1 and J usage is TRBJ1-2, with 10 bases that match TRBD1. With 0 bases clipped from V and 7 bases from J, the junction kept 5 bases outside the gene matches. The CDR3 is 14 residues long. Germline V gives CDR1 DFQATT, CDR2 SNEGSKA (reference sequence).

CDR3 in amino acids: CASSSAGTGKPYEQYF. The CDR3 DNA sequence: TGTGCCAGCAGCAGCGCCGGGACAGGGAAGCCGTACGAGCAGTACTTC. This rearrangement joins TRBV7-2 to TRBJ2-7; TRBD1 aligns across 9 bases. CDR3 size: 16 residues. Germline assignment: CDR1 SGHTA and CDR2 FQGNSA. J lost 4 bases, V lost 5 bases, and 12 bases had no gene match.

This clonotype has only a few counts. The chain links TRBV29-1 to TRBJ2-2, with 9 bases matching TRBD1. CDR3 length: 15 amino acids. Germline V CDR1 and CDR2: SQVTM, ANQGSEA. V shed 8 bases and J 4 bases; nucleotides not matched to a gene: 11. The CDR3: CSIHDPGQGTGELFF. CDR3 in DNA: TGCAGCATTCATGATCCGGGACAGGGCACCGGGGAGCTGTTTTTT.

The chain combines TRBV2 with TRBJ2-2; 10 bases agree with TRBD1. This CDR3 spans 14 amino acids. Unmatched junction bases numbered 8, after V lost 6 bases and J lost 10 bases. Germline V gives CDR1 SNHLY, CDR2 FYNNEI. The CDR3 here is CASRADRGPPELFF. CDR3 DNA sequence: TGTGCCAGCAGAGCCGACAGGGGGCCCCCGGAGCTGTTTTTT.

V and J are TRBV4-2 and TRBJ2-7, with 9 bases identical to TRBD1. The CDR3 totals 14 residues. Germline-derived CDR1 and CDR2 are LGHNA and YNFKEQ. After removal of 5 bases from V and 5 bases from J, the junction contained 7 bases not matched to a gene. The CDR3 region is CASSARDRANEQYF. The CDR3 coding sequence is TGTGCCAGCAGCGCTCGGGACAGGGCGAACGAGCAGTACTTC.

This clonotype occurred a few times. The chain has TRBV6-6 and TRBJ1-2; no firm D call. V lost 11 bases and J 3 bases, leaving 16 bases between the germline ends. The CDR3 is 13 amino acids. The germline CDR1 and CDR2 sequences are MNHNY and SVGAGI (reference sequence). CDR3 DNA: TGTGCCGGTCGGACGGCAAACCACTATGGCTACACCTTC. Amino acids: CAGRTANHYGYTF.

This clonotype was seen many times. The V call is TRBV14, the J call TRBJ1-1; D is uncertain. Germline CDR1 reads SGHDN; CDR2 reads FVKESK. The CDR3 has 15 amino acids. The germline V and J ends were trimmed by 2 bases and 0 bases, with 10 bases remaining between them. The CDR3 loop reads CASSQYGGLNTEAFF. The CDR3, as DNA: TGTGCCAGCAGCCAATACGGAGGCTTGAACACTGAAGCTTTCTTT.

This clonotype came up many times. The chain is built from TRBV24-1 and TRBJ2-2; 11 nucleotides match TRBD1. In germline, CDR1 is KGHDR, CDR2 SFDVKD. This CDR3 spans 17 amino acids. V dropped 3 bases and J dropped 3; count of bases not matched to a gene: 5. This CDR3 reads CATSDPGTGGYTGELFF. DNA of the CDR3: TGTGCCACCAGTGATCCCGGGACAGGGGGGTACACCGGGGAGCTGTTTTTT.

Many counts were recorded for this clonotype. The chain is built from TRBV7-9 and TRBJ2-5; 8 bases are a match to TRBD2. Germline V lookup: CDR1 SEHNR, CDR2 FQNEAQ (reference sequence). J lost 0 bases, V lost 7 bases, and 7 bases had no gene match. CDR3 length: 15 residues. CDR3 sequence: CASTQGGGHQETQYF. CDR3 nucleotides: TGTGCCAGCACCCAGGGCGGGGGGCACCAAGAGACCCAGTACTTC.

This clonotype was counted between two and nine times. CDR3 sequence reads: CATRAGGGETQYF. CDR3 DNA sequence: TGTGCCACCAGGGCGGGGGGGGGAGAGACCCAGTACTTC. The rearrangement uses TRBV15 and TRBJ2-5; 9 bases are a match to TRBD2. CDR1 LNHNV and CDR2 YYDKDF come from the germline V gene (reference sequence). The CDR3 extends over 13 amino acids. J was trimmed by 4 bases and V by 6 bases; bases with no gene match: 3.

This clonotype was observed a few times. The rearrangement links TRBV2 to TRBJ1-2; 9 nucleotides align to TRBD1. Germline V gene sequence: CDR1 SNHLY, CDR2 FYNNEI. The CDR3 sequence is 17 residues long. V shed 3 bases, J shed 7 bases, and the junction held 15 bases outside the gene matches. This chain's CDR3 is CASSDPGTGPTYGGYTF. As DNA, the CDR3 is TGTGCCAGCAGTGACCCCGGGACAGGGCCCACGTACGGTGGCTACACCTTC.

This clonotype has just a few counts. The V and J genes are TRBV11-1 and TRBJ2-7; possibly TRBD2 for D (6 bases). The CDR3 contains 14 residues. CDR1 SGHAT and CDR2 FQDESV come from the germline V gene (reference sequence). Trimming took 11 bases from V and 2 from J, leaving 19 bases between them. The CDR3 bases are TGTGCCTCAGCACCGGGACTCACCGCCTACGAGCAGTACTTC. This translates into CASAPGLTAYEQYF. Supplemented by reference TRBV11-1 and TRBJ2-7, the full variable domain reads EAEVAQSPRYKITEKSQAVAFWCDPISGHATLYWYRQILGQGPELLVQFQDESVVDDSQLPKDRFSAERLKGVDSTLKIQPAELGDSAMYLCASAPGLTAYEQYFGPGTRLTVT.

This clonotype was counted many times. V and J are TRBV29-1 and TRBJ1-5; no clear D gene. CDR3 length: 13 amino acids. Trimming removed 4 bases from V and 3 bases from J, with 10 bases in between. Germline values: CDR1 SQVTM, CDR2 ANQGSEA. The CDR3 DNA reads as TGCAGCGTTGTCTCCGGCGCCAATCAGCCCCAGCATTTT. Amino acid sequence: CSVVSGANQPQHF.